These 29 T cell receptor beta chains share one sample of origin, sequenced in a study of T cell responses to AZD1222 COVID-19 vaccine. Clones were sequenced by immunoSEQ multiplex PCR, and TCRdb holds only the in-frame ones, with some missing. This sample has 95,000 to 110,000 clones, with over 70% found just once. Sequenced material: peripheral blood, taken on day 0 of AZD1222 vaccination. These receptors were collected from an adult in good health.

The V call is TRBV9, the J call TRBJ2-5, with a possible D match to TRBD2 (6 bases). The germline V and J ends were trimmed by 3 bases and 9 bases, with 21 bases remaining between them. CDR1 is SGDLS, CDR2 YYNGEE, per germline. This CDR3 contains 15 residues. CDR3 nucleotide sequence: TGTGCCAGCAGCGGATTCTCGGCGGGGTCGGGGTCCCAGTACTTC. Protein product: CASSGFSAGSGSQYF.

The chain employs TRBV2 and TRBJ1-4; D is undetermined. The CDR3 sequence is 10 residues long. The germline V and J ends were trimmed by 8 bases and 10 bases, with 8 bases remaining between them. Germline V lookup: CDR1 SNHLY, CDR2 FYNNEI. The CDR3 nucleotides are TGTGCCAGCGGCGATCGAAAACTGTTTTTT. Encoded protein: CASGDRKLFF.

This chain links TRBV3-1 (or the pseudogene TRBV3-2) with TRBJ2-7, with TRBD1 identical over 10 bases. V gave up 3 bases and J gave up 2 bases; unmatched junction bases: 7. There are 16 residues in the CDR3. Germline-derived CDR1 and CDR2 are LGHDT and YNNKEL (reference sequence). CDR3 sequence reads: CASSQSGQGRTYEQYF. DNA of the CDR3: TGTGCCAGCAGCCAGTCGGGACAGGGGCGTACCTACGAGCAGTACTTC.

V gene TRBV9 combines with J gene TRBJ1-2, with D maybe TRBD1 (5 bases). V gave up 5 bases and J gave up 5 bases, with 19 bases separating them. Germline CDR1 is SGDLS and CDR2 is YYNGEE. The CDR3 has 15 amino acids. As DNA, the CDR3 is TGTGCCAGCAGTGAAAGACCGACAGACGCATATGGCTACACCTTC. It is translated as CASSERPTDAYGYTF.

V and J are TRBV30 and TRBJ1-1; D is perhaps TRBD1 (5 bases). CDR3 size: 12 residues. Germline V lookup: CDR1 GTSNPN, CDR2 SVGIG (reference sequence). V was pared by 4 bases and J by 5 bases, with 11 bases between. The CDR3 nucleotides read TGTGCCTGGAAACTAGGGGTGACTGAAGCTTTCTTT. Translated, it gives CAWKLGVTEAFF.

V usage is TRBV7-9 and J usage is TRBJ2-7; D is uncertain. CDR3 length: 13 residues. The germline V gene has CDR1 SEHNR and CDR2 FQNEAQ (reference sequence). V dropped 2 bases and J dropped 4 bases, with 9 bases sitting between them. CDR3 in DNA: TGTGCCAGCAGCTTAAGTGGGGTTTACGAGCAGTACTTC. Its protein is CASSLSGVYEQYF. Supplemented by reference TRBV7-9 and TRBJ2-7, the full variable domain reads DTGVSQNPRHKITKRGQNVTFRCDPISEHNRLYWYRQTLGQGPEFLTYFQNEAQLEKSRLLSDRFSAERPKGSFSTLEIQRTEQGDSAMYLCASSLSGVYEQYFGPGTRLTVT.

In DNA, the CDR3 is TGTGCCACCAGTGACGGCGGGGCGAGCACAGATACGCAGTATTTT. This codes for CATSDGGASTDTQYF. J is TRBJ2-3 and V is TRBV24-1; TRBD2 might be the D (6 bases). Germline loops: CDR1 KGHDR, CDR2 SFDVKD. V shed 4 bases and J shed 0 bases, with 10 bases lying between them. The CDR3 is made up of 15 amino acids.

V and J are TRBV2 and TRBJ1-6, with D tentatively TRBD1 (5 bases). Germline values: CDR1 SNHLY, CDR2 FYNNEI. The CDR3 extends over 13 amino acids. V was pared by 6 bases and J by 8 bases, with 11 bases between. The CDR3 loop reads CASRGPPYSPLHF. DNA for the CDR3: TGTGCCAGCAGGGGACCGCCCTATTCACCCCTCCACTTT.

V usage is TRBV7-9 and J usage is TRBJ1-1, with D possibly being TRBD1 (6 bases). The CDR3 is 13 amino acids. With 4 bases removed from V and 3 bases from J, the gap between germline ends came to 9 bases. Germline loops: CDR1 SEHNR, CDR2 FQNEAQ (reference sequence). CDR3 in amino acids: CASSYRQDTEAFF. The DNA for the CDR3 is TGTGCCAGCAGCTACAGACAGGACACTGAAGCTTTCTTT.

The chain joins TRBV27 to TRBJ1-2; TRBD1 might be the D (5 bases). The CDR3 covers 17 residues. Trimming pared 2 bases from V and 0 bases from J, leaving 16 bases between. Germline V gives CDR1 MNHEY, CDR2 SMNVEV (reference sequence). The CDR3 sequence is CASSLATERAPNYGYTF. In DNA, the CDR3 is TGTGCCAGCAGTTTAGCGACAGAGCGAGCCCCTAACTATGGCTACACCTTC.

The rearrangement joins TRBV6-5 to TRBJ1-3; D is unresolved. V shed 2 bases and J shed 0 bases, with 8 bases lying between them. The CDR3 is made up of 15 amino acids. CDR1 and CDR2 (germline): MNHEY, SVGAGI. The CDR3 is CASSYRQLSGNTIYF. The DNA of the CDR3 is TGTGCCAGCAGTTACCGACAACTCTCTGGAAACACCATATATTTT.

V is TRBV4-2 and J is TRBJ2-4; D gene ambiguous. The CDR3 is made up of 15 amino acids. Trimming took 1 base from V and 9 from J, leaving 16 bases between them. Per the germline V gene, CDR1 is LGHNA and CDR2 is YNFKEQ. The CDR3 nucleotides are TGTGCCAGCAGCCAAGGGGGTGGGCCGATATCCATTCAGTACTTC. This encodes CASSQGGGPISIQYF.

The chain couples TRBV10-3 to TRBJ1-1; D is perhaps TRBD1 (5 bases). The CDR3 covers 15 residues. Trimming removed 5 bases at V and 0 bases at J, with 13 bases between. CDR1 is ENHRY and CDR2 is SYGVKD in the germline V gene. CDR3 region: CAISSGKGMNTEAFF. CDR3 DNA: TGTGCCATCAGTTCGGGGAAGGGGATGAACACTGAAGCTTTCTTT.

The chain uses TRBV7-8 and TRBJ1-2, with a weak D call TRBD1 (5 bases). Deletions cut 4 bases from V and 2 bases from J, with 17 bases between. CDR1 SGHVS and CDR2 FQNEAQ come from the germline V gene. This CDR3 region has 16 residues. The CDR3 DNA reads TGTGCCAGCAGCTCAGACCCTTTACCAGGGAACTATGGCTACACCTTC. Translating it yields CASSSDPLPGNYGYTF.

The chain combines TRBV28 with TRBJ2-7; 8 nucleotides align to TRBD1. This CDR3 spans 15 amino acids. Germline CDR1 and CDR2: MDHEN and SYDVKM. The trim removed 5 bases at V and 4 bases at J, leaving 10 bases unmatched. The DNA for the CDR3 is TGTGCCAGCAGTCGCCCGGGACAGGCGAGATACGAGCAGTACTTC. Its translation is CASSRPGQARYEQYF.

This clone came up once. This chain links TRBV4-1 with TRBJ2-2; D remains ambiguous. This CDR3 comprises 14 residues. In germline, CDR1 is MGHRA, CDR2 YSYEKL. Trimming took 0 bases from V and 1 from J, leaving 3 bases between them. The CDR3 DNA follows: TGCGCCAGCAGCCAAGATCTGAACACCGGGGAGCTGTTTTTT. Translated: CASSQDLNTGELFF.

The V gene is TRBV19, the J gene TRBJ1-1; no clear D. V shed 3 bases and J shed 0 bases, with 11 bases lying between them. The germline CDR1 and CDR2 sequences are LNHDA and SQIVND (reference sequence). There are 15 residues in the CDR3. CDR3 amino acids: CASSMGRRLNTEAFF. The CDR3 nucleotides read TGTGCCAGTAGTATGGGTAGGAGGCTGAACACTGAAGCTTTCTTT.

The chain recombines TRBV7-2 with TRBJ1-4; TRBD1 matches at 7 bases. V lost 1 base to trimming and J lost 5 bases; unmatched junction nucleotides: 4. Germline lookup yields CDR1 SGHTA and CDR2 FQGNSA. CDR3 length equals 15 residues. This chain's CDR3 is CASSLGQGLNEKLFF. In DNA form, the CDR3 reads TGTGCCAGCAGCTTAGGACAGGGTCTGAATGAAAAACTGTTTTTT. The full variable domain, in which reference TRBV7-2 and TRBJ1-4 provide the parts outside the CDR3, is GAGVSQSPSNKVTEKGKDVELRCDPISGHTALYWYRQSLGQGLEFLIYFQGNSAPDKSGLPSDRFSAERTGGSVSTLTIQRTQQEDSAVYLCASSLGQGLNEKLFFGSGTQLSVL.

The chain couples TRBV7-6 to TRBJ1-6; D unclear. Trimming shortened V by 2 bases and J by 4 bases, and 12 bases separated the two germline ends. The CDR3 covers 16 residues. The germline V gene has CDR1 SGHVS and CDR2 FNYEAQ. The CDR3 is CASSLTGSGYNSPLHF. CDR3 sequence (DNA): TGTGCCAGCAGCTTAACCGGATCGGGTTATAATTCACCCCTCCACTTT.

This clone was seen only once. This chain joins TRBV7-2 and TRBJ2-1; 7 bases are shared with TRBD2. J gave up 4 bases and V 1 base, and 10 bases lay outside the gene matches. This CDR3 has 17 residues. The V gene's germline CDR1 is SGHTA and CDR2 FQGNSA. The DNA for the CDR3 is TGTGCCAGCAGCTTAGTTGGAGGAGCGGGGTCTTACAATGAGCAGTTCTTC. Translated: CASSLVGGAGSYNEQFF.

The V gene is TRBV11-3, the J gene TRBJ2-3; 8 bases match TRBD1. The CDR3 is made up of 17 amino acids. V shed 0 bases, J shed 0 bases, and the junction held 5 bases outside the gene matches. Germline values: CDR1 SGHNT, CDR2 YENEEA. The CDR3: CASSLDTTGASTDTQYF. DNA for the CDR3: TGTGCCAGCAGCTTAGATACGACAGGGGCCAGCACAGATACGCAGTATTTT.

This chain connects TRBV7-9 to TRBJ2-7; 11 bases are shared with TRBD1. Trimming at V came to 8 bases and at J to 4 bases, leaving 7 bases not matched to a gene. There are 14 residues in the CDR3. CDR1 is SEHNR, CDR2 FQNEAQ, per germline (reference sequence). For the CDR3, the DNA is TGTGCCAGCTCCGGGACAGGGGGGTTGTACGAGCAGTACTTC. Residues: CASSGTGGLYEQYF.

The chain combines TRBV7-6 with TRBJ2-2, with D unresolved. The V end lost 0 bases, the J end lost 6 bases, and 8 bases lay between the germline ends. The CDR3 length is 14 residues. Germline CDR1 is SGHVS and CDR2 is FNYEAQ. The CDR3 reads CASSLALSAGELFF. Written as DNA, the CDR3 is TGTGCCAGCAGCTTAGCGCTGAGTGCCGGGGAGCTGTTTTTT.

The chain is built from TRBV24-1 and TRBJ2-7, with a tentative D call TRBD1 (6 bases). Germline assignment: CDR1 KGHDR and CDR2 SFDVKD. The CDR3 loop spans 13 amino acids. Deletions cut 4 bases from V and 2 bases from J, with 8 bases between. CDR3 DNA sequence: TGTGCCACCAGTGAGGGACAAACCTACGAGCAGTACTTC. Its translation: CATSEGQTYEQYF.

In its sample, this clone was seen once. This rearrangement joins TRBV27 to TRBJ2-2; D unresolved. The CDR3 contains 16 residues. V lost 3 bases and J lost 0, with 11 bases in between. Germline V gives CDR1 MNHEY, CDR2 SMNVEV (reference sequence). This CDR3 is CASSLYGQTNTGELFF. The CDR3 region has the DNA TGTGCCAGCAGTTTGTATGGGCAGACGAACACCGGGGAGCTGTTTTTT.

The CDR3 nucleotides read TGTGCCAGCAGCTATCTAACCGGGACAGGGGGCTCCTCCACCTTC. Protein: CASSYLTGTGGSSTF. The chain joins TRBV11-2 to TRBJ1-2; 12 nucleotides agree with TRBD1. The CDR3 is 15 residues long. Germline V gene lookup returns CDR1 SGHAT and CDR2 FQNNGV. The junction had 13 bases not matched to a gene; V was cut back by 4 bases and J by 13 bases.

The V call is TRBV28, the J call TRBJ1-3; D ambiguous. This CDR3 spans 15 amino acids. Per the germline V gene, CDR1 is MDHEN and CDR2 is SYDVKM. With 6 bases removed from V and 2 bases from J, the gap between germline ends came to 14 bases. The CDR3 DNA sequence: TGTGCCAGCAGACCCTACAGTTCACCTGGAAACACCATATATTTT. Amino acids: CASRPYSSPGNTIYF.

This sequence joins TRBV4-1 and TRBJ1-2, with D possibly matching TRBD1 (6 bases). Germline loops: CDR1 MGHRA, CDR2 YSYEKL. The ends were cut back, 4 bases at V and 8 bases at J, with 20 bases in the middle. The CDR3 spans 15 residues. The DNA for the CDR3 is TGCGCCAGCAGCCTTCCGGGACACCGGATTCAGGGCTACACCTTC. Encoded protein: CASSLPGHRIQGYTF.

The rearrangement uses TRBV10-3 and TRBJ2-7; 8 bases fit TRBD1. The CDR3 covers 15 residues. Per germline, CDR1 ENHRY and CDR2 SYGVKD. The junction had 12 bases not matched to a gene; V was cut back by 4 bases and J by 7 bases. This chain's CDR3 is CAISGKPGQEWEQYF. For the CDR3, the DNA is TGTGCCATCAGTGGAAAACCGGGACAGGAGTGGGAGCAGTACTTC.